This TCR beta chain emerged from a study of response to subunit inactivated influenza vaccine. TCRdb reanalysed the RT-PCR reads using MiXCR and keeps one entry per CDR3 protein. The sample lists under 500,000 distinct CDR3 sequences, 10% to 11% occurring once. The ends lost 6 bases at V and 8 bases at J; junction bases unmatched: 14. This CDR3 region has 15 residues. Germline V gene sequence: CDR1 DFQATT, CDR2 SNEGSKA (reference sequence). At least ten counts were recorded for this clonotype. The antigen is unknown. Whole-study findings and limits: Few new T cells, the authors suggested, are recruited by each seasonal influenza vaccination.

Sequenced here: PBMCs from blood, sampled roughly 48 days after vaccination. This sequence originates from a man in his forties or fifties who received an inactivated influenza vaccine. The chain uses TRBV20-1 and TRBJ2-1; 9 bases fit TRBD2. The CDR3 region has the DNA TGCAGTGCGTCCGGGACTAGCAAAGAGTGGGATGAGCAGTTCTTC. This sequence encodes CSASGTSKEWDEQFF.